This T cell receptor beta chain was captured by sequencing in a study of blood T cell repertoires in COVID-19. Study in general: Both acute and convalescent COVID-19 samples were obtained from the United States, Italy and Spain. T cells, B-cell-depleted T cells, or PBMCs supplied cDNA or gDNA.

Source study methods: Reference gene primers were amplified, and this amplification served to estimate nucleated cell counts. Libraries were prepared by immunoSEQ multiplex PCR; TCRdb keeps only in-frame clonotypes and omits some of them. V, J and clone size reflect that table, while D and trimming were determined from the DNA. The data contain around 230,000 clones, about 79% of them seen just once; the ten biggest clones take up about 2.1%. This clone has a single count. The V segment lost 0 bases and the J segment 1 base; nucleotides outside the gene matches: 1. Germline V CDR1 and CDR2: MNHNS, SASEGT. This CDR3 region has 15 residues.

Sequenced input: peripheral blood. This rearrangement joins TRBV6-1 to TRBJ2-5, with 8 nucleotides matching TRBD2. This clonotype originated in a middle-aged man who had recovered from COVID-19. The CDR3 coding sequence is TGTGCCAGCAGTGAAGCGGCGGGGGGCCAAGAGACCCAGTACTTC. Protein sequence: CASSEAAGGQETQYF.